The entry that follows covers one TCR beta chain sequence. This entry comes from a study of blood T cell repertoires in COVID-19. At the level of the study: There were acute and convalescent COVID-19 samples, and they came from the United States, Italy and Spain. PBMCs, B-cell-depleted T cells, or T cells provided the cDNA or gDNA that made up the material.

Libraries were prepared by immunoSEQ multiplex PCR; TCRdb keeps only in-frame clonotypes and omits some of them. Of approximately 66,000 clones in the sample, around four fifths were seen once. The V gene lost 2 bases and the J gene lost 1 base, with 15 bases spanning the gap. CDR1 and CDR2 from the germline V gene are MNHNY and SVGAGI (reference sequence). This CDR3 spans 16 amino acids. This sequence joins TRBV6-6 and TRBJ2-7; possibly TRBD2 for D (5 bases). The clonotype originates from a man aged 55-75 years with acute or convalescent COVID-19. The sample taken for sequencing was peripheral blood. For the CDR3, the DNA is TGTGCCAGCAGTTACCCGGGGAGTGGGGATTCCTACGAGCAGTACTTC. It codes for CASSYPGSGDSYEQYF.